This TCR beta chain was obtained from a study of tissue T cells after allogeneic stem cell transplantation. The overall study: Samples with visible lymphocytes on H&E were prioritized for sequencing.

The table lists this clone with a count of one. Its cognate antigen is unknown. Regarding the study as a whole: TCR repertoires tracked anatomic similarity, regardless of disease or transplant status. Some tissue clones might be persisting host cells; their alloreactivity or antigen specificity was not determined.

The CDR3 consists of 16 residues. Trimming left V 2 bases short and J 1 base short, with 14 bases between. Germline CDR1 is SGHTA and CDR2 is FQGNSA. Profiling relied on immunoSEQ multiplex PCR, and the TCRdb table lists in-frame clones only, not all of them. The sample holds more than 9,000 clones, about two thirds seen once. The sequenced sample was tissue from the right colon, obtained at autopsy. This clonotype originated in a woman aged 18 to 50 with breast cancer. This sequence joins TRBV7-2 and TRBJ1-1, with D possibly being TRBD1 (6 bases). CDR3 loop: CASSLSGGAANTEAFF. The CDR3 DNA sequence: TGTGCCAGCAGCTTAAGTGGGGGCGCCGCGAACACTGAAGCTTTCTTT.